These 13 T cell receptor beta chains were sequenced from one sample in a study listed by TCRdb under 2016. The protocol used for the library was RT-PCR. Sequencing was performed on an Illumina MiSeq. TCRdb took the public reads, trimmed them with fastp at Q25, ran MiXCR for clone calling and kept in-frame beta chains. All rows with the same CDR3 protein become a single entry with the most common DNA and genes. In this sample the table shows more than 550,000 distinct CDR3 sequences, about 14% of which occur a single time. 3.6% of the sample comes from the top ten. Sequencing was done on a sample of memory CD4+ T cells from blood. These receptors all come from a female donor in good health, serving as a healthy control.

The V call is TRBV3-1, the J call TRBJ2-7; possibly TRBD2 for D (5 bases). CDR3 length equals 16 residues. Trimming took off 0 bases at V and 3 bases at J, with 15 bases between the two ends. CDR1 is LGHDT, CDR2 YNNKEL, per germline (reference sequence). CDR3 in amino acids: CASSQDIGVSSYEQYF. CDR3 nucleotide sequence: TGTGCCAGCAGCCAAGACATCGGGGTTAGCAGCTACGAGCAGTACTTC.

The sample holds a few counts of this clonotype. The chain combines TRBV5-1 with TRBJ1-1; 9 bases are a match to TRBD1. From germline, CDR1 is SGHRS and CDR2 YFSETQ. This CDR3 has 16 amino acids. V gave up 0 bases and J gave up 5 bases; unmatched junction bases: 8. CDR3: CASSLGAGQGYTEAFF. DNA for the CDR3: TGCGCCAGCAGCTTGGGGGCGGGACAGGGTTATACTGAAGCTTTCTTT.

V gene TRBV6-2 or TRBV6-3 combines with J gene TRBJ2-3; 10 positions match TRBD1. With 0 bases clipped from V and 1 base from J, the junction kept 1 base outside the gene matches. The CDR3 has 16 residues. Per germline, CDR1 MNHEY and CDR2 SVGEGT. The CDR3 DNA is TGTGCCAGCAGTTACTCTGGGACAGGGGGCACAGATACGCAGTATTTT. Translation: CASSYSGTGGTDTQYF.

The rearrangement links TRBV6-5 to TRBJ2-7; weak D call: TRBD1 (6 bases). This CDR3 region has 15 residues. V lost 2 bases and J 3 bases, leaving 14 bases between the germline ends. Germline V gene sequence: CDR1 MNHEY, CDR2 SVGAGI. Here the CDR3 DNA reads TGTGCCAGCAGTTACCGACAGGCAGTGCGCTACGAGCAGTACTTC. Protein sequence: CASSYRQAVRYEQYF.

This chain uses TRBV20-1 with TRBJ1-5, with D tentatively TRBD1 (5 bases). The CDR3 is made up of 15 amino acids. Per germline, CDR1 DFQATT and CDR2 SNEGSKA (reference sequence). The V end lost 3 bases, the J end lost 2 bases, and 14 bases lay between the germline ends. In DNA form, the CDR3 reads TGCAGTGCTAGGGGGCAGCCACTACGCAATCAGCCCCAGCATTTT. It yields the protein CSARGQPLRNQPQHF.

This clonotype was found a few times. The chain joins TRBV7-2 to TRBJ2-7, with 10 bases fitting TRBD1. V lost 3 bases and J lost 7; bases outside the gene matches: 9. The CDR3 runs to 15 residues. Per germline, CDR1 SGHTA and CDR2 FQGNSA. CDR3 region: CASSFPTGGSGEQYF. In nucleotides, the CDR3 is TGTGCCAGCAGCTTCCCGACAGGGGGCTCGGGGGAGCAGTACTTC.

This clonotype was detected only once. The genes are TRBV10-3 and TRBJ2-7, with a weak D call TRBD2 (5 bases). This CDR3 spans 16 amino acids. The germline CDR1 and CDR2 sequences are ENHRY and SYGVKD. V dropped 3 bases and J dropped 0 bases, with 15 bases sitting between them. This chain's CDR3 is CAISDFGPGGSYEQYF. The CDR3 bases are TGTGCCATCAGTGATTTTGGACCCGGAGGCTCCTACGAGCAGTACTTC.

This clonotype has only a few counts. The rearrangement links TRBV6-5 to TRBJ1-2; 9 nucleotides align to TRBD1. In germline, CDR1 is MNHEY, CDR2 SVGAGI. V lost 0 bases to trimming and J lost 3 bases; unmatched junction nucleotides: 5. This CDR3 comprises 16 residues. CDR3 region: CASSYSEGQGHYGYTF. Here the CDR3 DNA reads TGTGCCAGCAGTTACTCCGAGGGACAGGGACACTATGGCTACACCTTC.

The CDR3 protein is CASSLTPSRGTDTQYF. CDR3 bases: TGTGCCAGCAGCTTAACCCCATCGCGGGGCACAGATACGCAGTATTTT. V usage is TRBV7-7 and J usage is TRBJ2-3, with D possibly TRBD2 on 5 matching bases. This CDR3 spans 16 amino acids. The V end lost 2 bases, the J end lost 1 base, and 13 bases lay between the germline ends. From germline, CDR1 is SSHAT and CDR2 FNYEAQ (reference sequence).

The chain recombines TRBV11-2 with TRBJ2-7; 12 bases fit TRBD1. This CDR3 has 19 amino acids. Trimming cost V 5 bases and J 3 bases; bases outside gene matches: 17. CDR1 SGHAT and CDR2 FQNNGV come from the germline V gene. The CDR3 spells CASSPIHRLRDRGLYEQYF. CDR3 coding DNA: TGTGCCAGCAGCCCCATTCACCGCCTCCGGGACAGGGGGCTCTACGAGCAGTACTTC.

This clonotype was seen more than once but under ten times. The CDR3 bases are TGCAGCGCCTACGGGGGGCTGAGTGAAAAACTGTTTTTT. It yields the protein CSAYGGLSEKLFF. V is TRBV29-1 and J is TRBJ1-4; tentatively, D is TRBD1 (6 bases). This CDR3 spans 13 amino acids. Per the germline V gene, CDR1 is SQVTM and CDR2 is ANQGSEA. V lost 7 bases to trimming and J lost 7 bases, with 16 bases between them.

V and J are TRBV6-2 or TRBV6-3 and TRBJ2-3, with 13 bases aligning to TRBD2. Losses at the gene ends were 7 bases for V and 5 bases for J; bases not matched to a gene: 6. There are 15 residues in the CDR3. Germline V gene data show CDR1 as MNHEY and CDR2 as SVGEGT. The CDR3 region is CASNGLAGARDTQYF. The CDR3 DNA reads TGTGCCAGCAATGGACTAGCGGGAGCCAGAGATACGCAGTATTTT.

This clonotype has a count of ten or more. The V call is TRBV29-1, the J call TRBJ2-7; 9 bases are a match to TRBD2. Looked up from germline, CDR1 is SQVTM and CDR2 is ANQGSEA. The V gene end was trimmed by 4 bases and the J gene end by 3 bases; junction bases not matched to a gene: 10. There are 15 residues in the CDR3. The chain's CDR3 is CSVVLLAGVGYEQYF. As DNA, the CDR3 is TGCAGCGTTGTGTTGTTAGCGGGAGTTGGCTACGAGCAGTACTTC.